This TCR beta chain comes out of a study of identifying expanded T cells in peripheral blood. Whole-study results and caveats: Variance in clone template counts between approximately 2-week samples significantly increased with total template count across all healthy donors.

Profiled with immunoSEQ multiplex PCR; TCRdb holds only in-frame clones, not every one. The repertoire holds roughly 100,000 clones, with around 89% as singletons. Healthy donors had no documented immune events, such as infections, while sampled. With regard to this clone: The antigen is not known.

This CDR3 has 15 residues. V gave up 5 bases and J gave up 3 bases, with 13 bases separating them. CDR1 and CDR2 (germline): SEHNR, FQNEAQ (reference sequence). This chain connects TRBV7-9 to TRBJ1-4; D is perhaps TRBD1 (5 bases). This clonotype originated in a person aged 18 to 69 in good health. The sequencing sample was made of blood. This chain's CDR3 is CASSPRGGANEKLFF. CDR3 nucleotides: TGTGCCAGCAGCCCAAGGGGAGGGGCTAATGAAAAACTGTTTTTT.